These T cell receptor beta chains were read from a single sample in a study of patients and donors after allogeneic stem cell transplantation. TCRdb re-called the RT-PCR reads through MiXCR, storing one row per CDR3 protein. The sample holds about 960,000 distinct CDR3 sequences; about a sixth are singletons and the top ten take roughly 6%. The sequenced sample consisted of blood, either unsorted or a sorted T cell fraction (not recorded which). The receptors come from a human donor who was either an allogeneic HSCT recipient or a stem cell or donor lymphocyte infusion donor (not recorded which). It is not recorded whose cells these are; they may come from a transplant donor. Each CDR3 is given with its conserved first and last residue. A D gene is named only where the DNA matches it firmly. Some rows mark clone size as missing; the rest say once, few, many or name a class of expanded clone.

many	-	TRBJ2-3	TRBV20-1	CSARDQTSKTQYF	TGCAGTGCTAGAGATCAGACCTCAAAGACGCAGTATTTT
few	-	TRBJ1-1	TRBV5-4	CASSSAQNPNTEAFF	TGTGCCAGCAGCTCAGCACAGAACCCGAACACTGAAGCTTTCTTT
few	-	TRBJ2-1	TRBV24-1	CASQKQGNEQFF	TGTGCCTCTCAAAAACAGGGCAATGAGCAGTTCTTC
-	-	TRBJ1-4	TRBV9	CASSPRPLNEKLFF	TGTGCCAGCAGCCCTCGACCCCTGAATGAAAAACTGTTTTTT
few	-	TRBJ2-1	TRBV27	CASSRPTTNEQFF	TGTGCCAGCAGCAGGCCCACTACAAATGAGCAGTTCTTC
few	TRBD1	TRBJ2-3	TRBV5-1	CASSAGQGADTQYF	TGCGCCAGCAGCGCGGGACAGGGGGCAGATACGCAGTATTTT
-	-	TRBJ1-3	TRBV7-2	CASSYTGKYGNTIYF	TGTGCCAGCAGCTATACAGGGAAGTATGGAAACACCATATATTTT
many	-	TRBJ2-6	TRBV29-1	CSVEDRTQLWANVLTF	TGCAGCGTTGAAGATCGTACACAGCTCTGGGCCAACGTCCTGACTTTC
few	-	TRBJ1-2	TRBV12-3/TRBV12-4	CASSLLDRMRAYGYTF	TGTGCCAGCAGTTTGTTAGACAGGATGAGGGCCTATGGCTACACCTTC
few	TRBD1	TRBJ1-2	TRBV6-5	CASSYPRRQGAPINYGYTF	TGTGCCAGCAGTTACCCCCGAAGACAGGGGGCACCGATTAACTATGGCTACACCTTC
few	TRBD2	TRBJ2-1	TRBV9	CASSPGGAGAYNEQFF	TGTGCCAGCAGCCCGGGAGGGGCGGGAGCCTACAATGAGCAGTTCTTC
many	-	TRBJ2-1	TRBV12-3/TRBV12-4	CASRDSGGDEQFF	TGTGCCAGCAGGGATTCGGGGGGCGATGAGCAGTTCTTC
few	TRBD1	TRBJ1-5	TRBV11-2	CASSLVVGTGKWVSQPQHF	TGTGCCAGCAGCTTAGTCGTGGGGACAGGGAAGTGGGTCAGTCAGCCCCAGCATTTT
few	TRBD1	TRBJ1-5	TRBV12-3/TRBV12-4	CASSFVPGTGGLYSNQPQHF	TGTGCCAGCAGTTTCGTGCCCGGGACAGGGGGCCTCTATAGCAATCAGCCCCAGCATTTT
-	-	TRBJ2-7	TRBV7-8	CASSLLTALRTYEQYF	TGTGCCAGCAGCTTACTGACGGCTCTACGAACCTACGAGCAGTACTTC
few	-	TRBJ1-2	TRBV10-3	CAISESGQIGYTF	TGTGCCATCAGTGAGTCCGGCCAAATAGGCTACACCTTC
few	TRBD1	TRBJ2-5	TRBV13	CASSRDRETQYF	TGTGCCAGCTCCCGGGACAGAGAGACCCAGTACTTC
-	-	TRBJ1-6	TRBV6-1	CASRGPGESGYNSPLHF	TGTGCCAGCAGGGGCCCGGGGGAATCGGGCTATAATTCACCCCTCCACTTT
-	-	TRBJ1-1	TRBV27	CASSYPGGLVTEAFF	TGTGCCAGCAGTTATCCGGGGGGGCTGGTCACTGAAGCTTTCTTT
many	-	TRBJ1-1	TRBV5-1	CASSLGRLGTEAFF	TGCGCCAGCAGCTTGGGAAGGTTAGGCACTGAAGCTTTCTTT
few	-	TRBJ1-2	TRBV9	CASSVVPGYGYTF	TGTGCCAGCAGCGTAGTGCCAGGCTATGGCTACACCTTC
-	-	TRBJ2-3	TRBV5-5	CASSLSGWSTDTQYF	TGTGCCAGCAGCTTGTCCGGCTGGAGCACAGATACGCAGTATTTT
-	TRBD2	TRBJ2-1	TRBV5-6	CASSSPGLAGGSGYNEQFF	TGTGCCAGCAGCTCGCCGGGACTAGCGGGAGGCTCCGGCTACAATGAGCAGTTCTTC
-	-	TRBJ1-2	TRBV30	CAWSEAGAAGYTF	TGTGCCTGGAGTGAGGCGGGGGCGGCTGGCTACACCTTC
-	TRBD1	TRBJ2-1	TRBV7-9	CASSLSPGTGEQFF	TGTGCCAGCAGCTTGAGTCCGGGGACAGGCGAGCAGTTCTTC
-	-	TRBJ2-5	TRBV10-3	CAISGQKQETQYF	TGTGCCATCAGTGGACAAAAACAAGAGACCCAGTACTTC
few	-	TRBJ2-7	TRBV28	CASTERGEQYF	TGTGCCAGTACAGAACGGGGCGAGCAGTACTTC
-	-	TRBJ1-2	TRBV5-1	CASSLTFPYGYTF	TGCGCCAGCAGCCTCACCTTTCCTTATGGCTACACCTTC
many	-	TRBJ1-1	TRBV12-3/TRBV12-4	CASTPGGKGAFF	TGTGCCAGCACCCCTGGGGGTAAAGGCGCTTTCTTT
-	TRBD1	TRBJ2-3	TRBV11-2	CASSYEWVQGARGTDTQYF	TGTGCCAGCAGCTACGAGTGGGTACAGGGGGCGAGGGGCACAGATACGCAGTATTTT
-	-	TRBJ2-7	TRBV7-9	CASTKDGLGSVYEQYF	TGTGCCAGCACGAAGGATGGGCTGGGGTCGGTCTACGAGCAGTACTTC
many	-	TRBJ2-1	TRBV5-5	CASSLVSLYNEQFF	TGTGCCAGCAGCTTGGTCTCGTTATACAATGAGCAGTTCTTC
few	TRBD1	TRBJ1-1	TRBV20-1	CSARDNRGLNTEAFF	TGCAGTGCTAGAGACAACAGGGGACTGAACACTGAAGCTTTCTTT
-	TRBD1	TRBJ2-7	TRBV2	CASSKPGQGIGRVPYEQYF	TGTGCCAGCAGTAAGCCGGGACAGGGGATCGGTCGCGTCCCCTACGAGCAGTACTTC
few	TRBD1	TRBJ1-5	TRBV6-2/TRBV6-3	CASSYSIIRDRGGQPQHF	TGTGCCAGCAGTTACTCCATCATCCGGGACAGGGGTGGTCAGCCCCAGCATTTT
many	TRBD1	TRBJ2-1	TRBV27	CATHRQGTYNEQFF	TGTGCCACCCATAGACAGGGAACTTACAATGAGCAGTTCTTC
few	-	TRBJ1-2	TRBV7-9	CASSLIGGPGGYTF	TGTGCCAGCAGCTTAATCGGGGGTCCGGGTGGCTACACCTTC
-	-	TRBJ2-7	TRBV27	CASSWGGTGPYEQYF	TGTGCCAGCAGTTGGGGCGGGACGGGACCCTACGAGCAGTACTTC
-	-	TRBJ2-1	TRBV6-5	CASSYQGFGINEQFF	TGTGCCAGCAGTTACCAGGGGTTCGGGATAAATGAGCAGTTCTTC
few	-	TRBJ1-5	TRBV15	CATSEDTGQNQPQHF	TGTGCCACCAGCGAAGACACAGGTCAAAATCAGCCCCAGCATTTT
-	-	TRBJ2-3	TRBV6-5	CASSYPLRDSTDTQYF	TGTGCCAGCAGTTACCCTTTACGGGATAGCACAGATACGCAGTATTTT
few	TRBD1	TRBJ1-2	TRBV27	CASRAGQSAQYYGYTF	TGTGCCAGCAGGGCGGGACAGTCCGCCCAGTACTATGGCTACACCTTC
few	-	TRBJ1-2	TRBV12-3/TRBV12-4	CASKKELYGYTF	TGTGCCAGCAAAAAGGAACTCTATGGCTACACCTTC